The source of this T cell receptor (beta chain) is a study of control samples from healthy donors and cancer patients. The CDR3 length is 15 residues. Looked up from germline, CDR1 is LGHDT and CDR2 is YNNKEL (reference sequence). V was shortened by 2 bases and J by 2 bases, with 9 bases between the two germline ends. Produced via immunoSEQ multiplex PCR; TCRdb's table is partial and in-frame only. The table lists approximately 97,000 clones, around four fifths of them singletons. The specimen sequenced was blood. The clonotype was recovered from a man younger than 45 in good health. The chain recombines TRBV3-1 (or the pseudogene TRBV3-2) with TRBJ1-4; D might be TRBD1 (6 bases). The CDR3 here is CASSQQGKTNEKLFF. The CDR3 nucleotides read TGTGCCAGCAGCCAACAGGGGAAGACTAATGAAAAACTGTTTTTT.